This is a list of T cell receptor beta chains from one sample in a study of T-cell reconstitution after alpha-beta-depleted transplantation in children. MiXCR, applied by TCRdb to the PCR reads, yields one record per CDR3 protein. This table has 200,000 to 250,000 distinct CDR3 sequences, 12% appearing once. The sequenced sample was PBMCs from the stem cell graft donor, obtained from the stem cell graft. Source of these receptors: a human donor who donated a stem cell graft to a child with acute lymphoblastic leukemia. Both conserved end residues are part of each CDR3. D genes are given only for firm matches. Clone size is shown for a subset of rows, as once, few, many or a class of expanded clone.

j_call: TRBJ2-2
d_call: TRBD1
clone_size: .
v_call: TRBV12-3/TRBV12-4
cdr3_aa: CASSLTGPTGELFF
cdr3_nt: TGTGCCAGCAGTTTGACAGGGCCCACCGGGGAGCTGTTTTTT

j_call: TRBJ1-5
d_call: TRBD1
clone_size: many
v_call: TRBV19
cdr3_aa: CASSVTGDNQPQHF
cdr3_nt: TGTGCCAGTAGTGTGACAGGGGACAATCAGCCCCAGCATTTT

j_call: TRBJ2-3
d_call: .
clone_size: many
v_call: TRBV7-9
cdr3_aa: CASSPQGRTDTQYF
cdr3_nt: TGTGCCAGCAGCCCACAGGGAAGGACAGATACGCAGTATTTT

j_call: TRBJ1-1
d_call: .
clone_size: many
v_call: TRBV7-3
cdr3_aa: CASSARQGGEAFF
cdr3_nt: TGTGCCAGCAGCGCTCGGCAGGGAGGGGAAGCTTTCTTT

j_call: TRBJ1-1
d_call: .
clone_size: few
v_call: TRBV30
cdr3_aa: CAWSLNTEAFF
cdr3_nt: TGTGCCTGGAGCTTGAACACTGAAGCTTTCTTT

j_call: TRBJ2-7
d_call: TRBD2
clone_size: .
v_call: TRBV12-3/TRBV12-4
cdr3_aa: CASSRLAVYEQYF
cdr3_nt: TGTGCCAGCAGTCGACTAGCGGTTTACGAGCAGTACTTC

j_call: TRBJ1-4
d_call: .
clone_size: .
v_call: TRBV18
cdr3_aa: CASSFGSTNEKLFF
cdr3_nt: TGTGCCAGCTCATTTGGGTCAACTAATGAAAAACTGTTTTTT

j_call: TRBJ1-6
d_call: .
clone_size: .
v_call: TRBV9
cdr3_aa: CASSGLEAPLHF
cdr3_nt: TGTGCCAGCAGCGGATTGGAAGCACCCCTCCACTTT

j_call: TRBJ2-7
d_call: .
clone_size: many
v_call: TRBV7-9
cdr3_aa: CASSPPPPPLYEQYF
cdr3_nt: TGTGCCAGCAGCCCGCCCCCCCCACCCCTCTACGAGCAGTACTTC

j_call: TRBJ2-5
d_call: .
clone_size: many
v_call: TRBV10-3
cdr3_aa: CAISEFGYREETQYF
cdr3_nt: TGTGCCATCAGTGAGTTCGGCTACAGAGAAGAGACCCAGTACTTC

j_call: TRBJ1-1
d_call: TRBD1
clone_size: many
v_call: TRBV5-1
cdr3_aa: CASSPGGTMNTEAFF
cdr3_nt: TGCGCCAGCAGCCCAGGGGGAACCATGAACACTGAAGCTTTCTTT

j_call: TRBJ2-7
d_call: TRBD2
clone_size: many
v_call: TRBV10-3
cdr3_aa: CAISMTSGRPEQYF
cdr3_nt: TGTGCCATCAGTATGACTAGCGGGAGACCCGAGCAGTACTTC